This T cell receptor (beta chain) was captured by sequencing in a study of shared clonotypes between healthy human individuals. Every donor, a Caucasian adult, lived in Nashville, Tennessee. The study used about 84 million PBMCs per unsorted sample for genomic DNA. Evenly divided among several immunoSEQ plates was the genomic DNA of each subset. Here immunoSEQ multiplex PCR was the method, and the copy in TCRdb shows in-frame clones only, minus some. The repertoire holds some 530,000 clones, around 73% seen once, with around 12% in the top ten. There are 13 residues in the CDR3. The germline V and J ends were trimmed by 8 bases and 7 bases, with 14 bases remaining between them. CDR1 is MDHEN, CDR2 SYDVKM, per germline.

This TCR came from a woman aged 40 to 50 in good health. Some clones in this sample may be carry-over from other donors' samples. Sequenced sample: PBMCs. The genes are TRBV28 and TRBJ2-2; D possibly corresponds to TRBD1 (5 bases). The CDR3 bases are TGTGCCAGCGGGGTCAGGGCCCGCGGGGAGCTGTTTTTT. Protein product: CASGVRARGELFF.